The subject of this entry is one T cell receptor (beta chain). TCRdb's table, derived via immunoSEQ multiplex PCR, lists solely in-frame clones and lacks some. This sample has roughly 350,000 clones; 85% occur once, and the top ten carry roughly 3.6%. The data are from a study of blood T cell repertoires in COVID-19. Turning to the study itself: The United States, Italy and Spain supplied acute and convalescent COVID-19 samples.

V was pared by 1 base and J by 9 bases, with 19 bases between. The germline gives CDR1 MGHRA, CDR2 YSYEKL. The CDR3 spans 16 residues. Input material: peripheral blood. J is TRBJ2-1 and V is TRBV4-1; TRBD1 is a possible D gene (6 bases). The sequence came from a woman under 30 with acute or convalescent COVID-19. The CDR3 sequence is CASSQGITRGFTEQFF. In DNA, the CDR3 is TGCGCCAGCAGCCAAGGGATTACGAGGGGGTTTACTGAGCAGTTCTTC.